This T cell receptor beta chain was sequenced during a study of radiotherapy plus CTLA-4 blockade in lung cancer. Only in-frame clones appear in the TCRdb table, and some are missing; sequencing was by immunoSEQ multiplex PCR. The sample includes about 19,000 clones, about 84% of them seen just once. Study conclusions and caveats: Clones of tumor-derived TCRs expanded in blood after radiotherapy plus ipilimumab.

As to this clone: Its cognate antigen is unknown.

The sequence derives from a human donor with non-small cell lung cancer whose response to radiotherapy plus ipilimumab could not be evaluated. Sequences were derived from peripheral blood, sampled from a patient treated with radiotherapy plus ipilimumab.

The CDR3 bases are TGCGCCAGCAGCTTGGGGGAAGGGGTCAGGAACGAGCAGTACTTC. This translates into CASSLGEGVRNEQYF. The rearrangement uses TRBV5-1 and TRBJ2-7; TRBD1 might be the D (5 bases). V gave up 0 bases and J gave up 5 bases, with 15 bases separating them. Germline CDR1 is SGHRS and CDR2 is YFSETQ. This CDR3 contains 15 residues.